Below, 15 T cell receptor beta chains from the same sample are listed, as sequenced in a study of regulatory T cells in long-lasting Graves disease. Time point meaning: persistent/refractory GD, antithyroid drugs over 5 years with positive TRAb. RNA from PBMCs was the source of the TCR library. Building of the TCR beta libraries involved iRepertoire HTBI primers and Arm-PCR of CDR3 regions. TCRdb processed the multiplex PCR reads anew with MiXCR; each CDR3 protein has one entry. The sample yields some 370,000 distinct CDR3 sequences, 20% to 25% seen once. The sample consisted of peripheral blood mononuclear cells (PBMCs), taken when the disease was refractory, from a patient treated with antithyroid drugs. The source is a woman aged 40 to 49 with Graves disease.

A word on this clonotype: One end of the junction fails to match germline, which may point to a read error. This chain uses TRBV20-1 with TRBJ2-5, with 13 bases aligning to TRBD2. The CDR3 has 16 amino acids. CDR1 DFQATT and CDR2 SNEGSKA come from the germline V gene (reference sequence). CDR3 region: CSASGLAGEVQVTQYF. In DNA form, the CDR3 reads TGCAGTGCTTCCGGACTAGCGGGAGAGGTTCAAGTGACCCAGTACTTC.

This clonotype has a count of ten or more. The rearrangement joins TRBV12-3 or TRBV12-4 to TRBJ2-7; tentative D call: TRBD1 (5 bases). CDR3 length: 13 amino acids. V lost 7 bases to trimming and J lost 1 base, with 11 bases between them. CDR3 in amino acids: CASTRTPSYEQYF. CDR3 DNA: TGTGCCAGCACCCGGACACCATCCTACGAGCAGTACTTC.

The sample holds a few counts of this clonotype. CDR3: CAWSRPWGRNTEAFF. The DNA of the CDR3 is TGTGCCTGGAGTAGACCGTGGGGCAGAAACACTGAAGCTTTCTTT. This chain uses TRBV30 with TRBJ1-1, with D perhaps matching TRBD1 (5 bases). The length of the CDR3 is 15 residues. The V gene's germline CDR1 is GTSNPN and CDR2 SVGIG (reference sequence). Trimming stripped 2 bases from V and 2 bases from J, with 15 bases between. The full variable domain, in which reference TRBV30 and TRBJ1-1 provide the parts outside the CDR3, is SQTIHQWPATLVQPVGSPLSLECTVEGTSNPNLYWYRQAAGRGLQLLFYSVGIGQISSEVPQNLSASRPQDRQFILSSKKLLLSDSGFYLCAWSRPWGRNTEAFFGQGTRLTVV.

This clonotype was detected ten times or more. The rearrangement links TRBV27 to TRBJ2-4; TRBD1 matches 8 bases. CDR3 length: 15 residues. Germline V gives CDR1 MNHEY, CDR2 SMNVEV (reference sequence). Trimming at V came to 6 bases and at J to 7 bases, leaving 11 bases not matched to a gene. The CDR3 region has the DNA TGTGCCAGCAGGGGTAACAGGACAGGGAGGAACATTCAGTACTTC. Translation: CASRGNRTGRNIQYF.

For this clonotype: A much more abundant neighbour one base away suggests this may be a read error. The chain has TRBV7-4 and TRBJ2-2; tentative D call: TRBD1 (6 bases). This CDR3 spans 14 amino acids. Germline CDR1 is SGHVT and CDR2 is SQSDAQ. CDR3 amino acids: CASSPLGDTGELLF. The CDR3 nucleotides are TGTGCCAGCAGCCCCCTCGGGGACACCGGGGAGCTGCTTTTT.

This chain connects TRBV12-3 or TRBV12-4 to TRBJ2-1; perhaps TRBD2 as D (6 bases). The CDR3 runs 12 residues. Between the trimmed V and J ends, which lost 8 bases and 5 bases, there was a span of 10 bases. The CDR3 protein is CASGRRDNEQFF. The DNA for the CDR3 is TGTGCCAGCGGAAGGAGGGACAATGAGCAGTTCTTC.

This clonotype appeared a few times. J is TRBJ2-1 and V is TRBV6-1, with 7 bases identical to TRBD2. The CDR3 runs 19 residues. With V trimmed by 7 bases and J by 2 bases, 20 bases remained unmatched. The germline CDR1 and CDR2 sequences are MNHNS and SASEGT. CDR3 sequence reads: CASILFYAGVLRTYNEQFF. The CDR3 DNA is TGTGCCAGCATTTTATTTTACGCGGGAGTGTTAAGGACCTACAATGAGCAGTTCTTC.

The chain is built from TRBV11-2 and TRBJ2-7, with TRBD1 matching over 7 bases. Trimming removed 2 bases from V and 4 bases from J; junction bases left unmatched: 11. This CDR3 has 16 residues. Germline V CDR1 and CDR2: SGHAT, FQNNGV. The CDR3 region has the DNA TGTGCCAGCAGCTTAAGACAGGGTATTCTCCTATACGAGCAGTACTTC. Amino acid sequence: CASSLRQGILLYEQYF.

In the case of this clonotype: A much bigger clone sits one base away, suggesting this may be a read error. The rearrangement uses TRBV6-1 and TRBJ2-7, with D perhaps TRBD2 (5 bases). The CDR3 spans 15 residues. Per the germline V gene, CDR1 is MNHNS and CDR2 is SASEGT. The CDR3 is CVSRPSLLRGDEQYF. The CDR3 DNA follows: TGTGTCAGCAGACCTAGCCTCTTACGGGGAGACGAGCAGTACTTC.

The V call is TRBV7-3, the J call TRBJ2-1; TRBD2 is a possible D gene (6 bases). The CDR3 has 14 amino acids. Trimming pared 1 base from V and 4 bases from J, leaving 8 bases between. The germline V gene encodes CDR1 SGHTA and CDR2 FQGTGA. The CDR3 nucleotides read TGTGCCAGCAGCTTAAGGCGGGATTACAATGAGCAGTTCTTC. Translation gives CASSLRRDYNEQFF.

The genes are TRBV12-3 or TRBV12-4 and TRBJ1-4, with 11 bases aligning to TRBD1. CDR3 length: 16 amino acids. The trim removed 6 bases at V and 6 bases at J, leaving 9 bases unmatched. This CDR3 is CASSLDRGLGYEKLFF. The CDR3 DNA reads TGTGCCAGCAGCTTGGACAGGGGGCTCGGATATGAAAAACTGTTTTTT.

The chain is built from TRBV6-1 and TRBJ1-5; possible D gene TRBD1, 6 bases. CDR3 length equals 15 residues. Germline assignment: CDR1 MNHNS and CDR2 SASEGT. Trimming left V 5 bases short and J 3 bases short, with 14 bases between. The CDR3 DNA reads TGTGCCAGCAGTCAGAGGGGGAAGAACAATCAGCCCCAGCATTTT. Translated, it gives CASSQRGKNNQPQHF.

A few counts support this clonotype. This rearrangement joins TRBV7-9 to TRBJ1-4, with a tentative D call TRBD1 (6 bases). Germline V gene sequence: CDR1 SEHNR, CDR2 FQNEAQ (reference sequence). Between the trimmed V and J ends, which lost 5 bases and 8 bases, there was a span of 18 bases. This CDR3 is built from 15 residues. The CDR3 sequence is CASSPRQDIWEKLFF. In DNA form, the CDR3 reads TGTGCCAGCAGCCCAAGACAGGATATATGGGAAAAACTGTTTTTT.

The chain has TRBV5-1 and TRBJ2-5; D not certain. This CDR3 comprises 14 residues. Germline V gene sequence: CDR1 SGHRS, CDR2 YFSETQ. Trimming removed 1 base from V and 0 bases from J, with 7 bases in between. The CDR3 loop reads CASSLQRNQETQYF. For the CDR3, the DNA is TGCGCCAGCAGCTTGCAACGGAACCAAGAGACCCAGTACTTC.

As concerns this clonotype: A read error may explain this, as a much larger clone is one base away. Lacking the conserved final phenylalanine or tryptophan, this CDR3 likely reflects a read error. DNA of the CDR3: TGTGCCAGCAGCACGTCACCGGGACTAGCGGCCTCTGGGGCCAACGTCCTGACTCTC. It codes for CASSTSPGLAASGANVLTL. The J gene is TRBJ2-6, the V gene TRBV7-6; 11 bases match TRBD2. After removal of 5 bases from V and 0 bases from J, the junction contained 9 bases not matched to a gene. This CDR3 is built from 19 residues. Germline values: CDR1 SGHVS, CDR2 FNYEAQ.